A single TCR beta chain is shown here with its context. The target antigen is unknown. The CDR3 sequence is 14 residues long. The germline V gene encodes CDR1 LGHDT and CDR2 YNNKEL (reference sequence). The V gene end was trimmed by 1 base and the J gene end by 6 bases; junction bases not matched to a gene: 0. An oligo carrying a UMI was ligated to the cDNA 3' end. First-round PCR used 3 to 4 cycles and beta primers RC1.1 and RC1.2 covering TRBC1 and TRBC2. Starting with the second PCR, alpha and beta TCR chains went through separate processing. TCRdb passed the UMI-ligation and nested PCR reads through MiXCR, listing each CDR3 protein once. Of 25,000 to 35,000 distinct CDR3 sequences listed, roughly 7.2% are singletons. This record belongs to a study of quantifying T cell responses using KT2 cells. Study-level background: cDNA was made from DNase-treated RNA using alpha and beta constant primers.

General observations from the study: At about one KT2 cell per 100,000 PBMC, KT2 sequences were still detected.

Unfractionated PBMC were spiked with known numbers of KT2 clone cells. Fixed numbers of PBMC received varying amounts of KT2 cells. Sequencing input: PBMCs spiked with cells of the T cell clone KT2. V usage is TRBV3-1 and J usage is TRBJ1-6; 7 bases map to TRBD1. This clonotype was sampled from a human donor. CDR3 in DNA: TGTGCCAGCAGCCAAGGACAGGGTAATTCACCCCTCCACTTT. It is translated as CASSQGQGNSPLHF.